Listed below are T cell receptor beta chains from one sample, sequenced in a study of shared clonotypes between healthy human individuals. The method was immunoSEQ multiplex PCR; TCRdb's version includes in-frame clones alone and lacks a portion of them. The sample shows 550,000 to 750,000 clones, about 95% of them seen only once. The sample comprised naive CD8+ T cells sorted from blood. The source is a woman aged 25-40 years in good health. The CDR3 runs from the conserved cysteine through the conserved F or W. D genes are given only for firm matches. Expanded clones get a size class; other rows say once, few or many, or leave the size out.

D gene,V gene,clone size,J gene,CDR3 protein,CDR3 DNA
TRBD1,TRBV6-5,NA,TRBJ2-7,CASSYSKEGGNYEQYF,TGTGCCAGCAGTTACTCGAAAGAAGGGGGCAACTACGAGCAGTACTTC
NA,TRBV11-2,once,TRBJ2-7,CASSSPARAYYEQYF,TGTGCCAGCAGCTCTCCTGCGAGGGCTTACTACGAGCAGTACTTC
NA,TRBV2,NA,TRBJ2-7,CASSEGRSSYEQYF,TGTGCCAGCAGTGAGGGCCGTAGCTCCTACGAGCAGTACTTC
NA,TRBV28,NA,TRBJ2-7,CASSSRLDSYEQYF,TGTGCCAGCAGTTCCCGATTGGACTCCTACGAGCAGTACTTC
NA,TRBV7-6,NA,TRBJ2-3,CASSPGGGTDTQYF,TGTGCCAGCAGCCCCGGGGGCGGGACAGATACGCAGTATTTT
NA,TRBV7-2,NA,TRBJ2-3,CASSLPTQYF,TGTGCCAGCAGCTTGCCTACGCAGTATTTT
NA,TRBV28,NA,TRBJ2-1,CASSAGLYNEQFF,TGTGCCAGCAGTGCAGGACTGTACAATGAGCAGTTCTTC
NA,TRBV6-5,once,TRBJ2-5,CASSYSSWGELETQYF,TGTGCCAGCAGTTACTCCTCCTGGGGAGAGTTGGAGACCCAGTACTTC
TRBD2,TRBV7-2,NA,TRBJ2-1,CASSQLAASYNEQFF,TGTGCCAGCAGCCAGCTAGCGGCATCCTACAATGAGCAGTTCTTC
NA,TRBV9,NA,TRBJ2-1,CASSSGGVLEQFF,TGTGCCAGCAGCTCCGGGGGTGTTCTTGAGCAGTTCTTC
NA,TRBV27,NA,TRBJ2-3,CASSLLWRDRTDTQYF,TGTGCCAGCAGTTTATTGTGGCGGGATCGCACAGATACGCAGTATTTT
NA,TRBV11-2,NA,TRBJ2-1,CASSLDVPSAYNEQFF,TGTGCCAGCAGCTTAGATGTTCCGTCGGCCTACAATGAGCAGTTCTTC
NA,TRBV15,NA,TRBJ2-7,CATSRVAGSYEQYF,TGTGCCACCAGCAGAGTTGCCGGGTCCTACGAGCAGTACTTC
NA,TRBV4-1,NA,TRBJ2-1,CASSQDRPGAYNEQFF,TGCGCCAGCAGCCAAGATCGTCCCGGAGCCTACAATGAGCAGTTCTTC
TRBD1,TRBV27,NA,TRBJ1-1,CASSYNQGASITSFTEAFF,TGTGCCAGCAGTTACAATCAGGGGGCATCGATAACATCCTTCACTGAAGCTTTCTTT
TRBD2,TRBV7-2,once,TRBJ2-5,CASSSQTAGRYQETQYF,TGTGCCAGCAGCTCCCAGACGGCCGGGAGGTACCAAGAGACCCAGTACTTC
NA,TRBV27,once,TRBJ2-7,CASRKGFEQYF,TGTGCCAGCAGGAAGGGGTTCGAGCAGTACTTC
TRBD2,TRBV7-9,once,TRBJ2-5,CASSLGAGGRETQYF,TGTGCCAGCAGCTTAGGTGCGGGAGGTCGGGAGACCCAGTACTTC
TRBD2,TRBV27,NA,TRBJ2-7,CASRPGTSGSNSSYEQYF,TGTGCCAGCAGACCCGGGACTAGCGGGTCAAACAGCTCCTACGAGCAGTACTTC
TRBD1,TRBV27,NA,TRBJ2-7,CASSWGQDHEQYF,TGTGCCAGCAGTTGGGGACAGGACCACGAGCAGTACTTC
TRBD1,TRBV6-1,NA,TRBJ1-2,CASRSTGGYGYTF,TGTGCCAGCAGAAGTACAGGGGGCTATGGCTACACCTTC
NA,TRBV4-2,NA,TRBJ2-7,CASSQAEGANSYEQYF,TGTGCCAGCAGCCAAGCCGAGGGTGCTAACTCCTACGAGCAGTACTTC
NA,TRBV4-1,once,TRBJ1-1,CASSQEGGARMNTEAFF,TGCGCCAGCAGCCAAGAGGGAGGTGCGAGGATGAACACTGAAGCTTTCTTT
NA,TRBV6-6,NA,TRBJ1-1,CASSYLLTGNTEAFF,TGTGCCAGCAGTTACCTCCTGACAGGAAACACTGAAGCTTTCTTT
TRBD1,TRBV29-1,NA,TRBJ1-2,CSAVTGMGYTF,TGCAGCGCCGTGACAGGGATGGGCTACACCTTC
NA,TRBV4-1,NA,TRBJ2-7,CASSQDQILVAYEQYF,TGCGCCAGCAGCCAAGATCAAATCCTAGTGGCCTACGAGCAGTACTTC
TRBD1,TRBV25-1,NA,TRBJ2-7,CASSETGGGAAEQYF,TGTGCCAGCAGTGAAACAGGGGGCGGTGCGGCCGAGCAGTACTTC
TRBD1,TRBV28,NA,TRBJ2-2,CAIPGQGIDTGELFF,TGTGCCATCCCCGGACAGGGAATAGACACCGGGGAGCTGTTTTTT
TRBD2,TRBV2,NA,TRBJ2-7,CASNGGGYEQYF,TGTGCCAGCAACGGGGGAGGGTACGAGCAGTACTTC
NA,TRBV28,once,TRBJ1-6,CASSLPGRENSPLHF,TGTGCCAGCAGTTTACCGGGTCGCGAGAATTCACCCCTCCACTTT
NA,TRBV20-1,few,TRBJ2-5,CSEGAQETQYF,TGCAGTGAGGGCGCCCAAGAGACCCAGTACTTC
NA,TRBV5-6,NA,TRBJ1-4,CASSLGGTINEKLFF,TGTGCCAGCAGCTTGGGCGGGACAATCAATGAAAAACTGTTTTTT
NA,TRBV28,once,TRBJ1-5,CASSIQGSDQPQHF,TGTGCCAGCAGCATTCAGGGGTCGGATCAGCCCCAGCATTTT
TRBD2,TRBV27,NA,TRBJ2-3,CASSIRPGLAGTDTQYF,TGTGCCAGCAGCATCCGGCCCGGACTAGCGGGTACAGATACGCAGTATTTT
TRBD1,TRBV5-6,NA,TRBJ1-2,CASRGTGEGRGYTF,TGTGCCAGCAGGGGGACAGGGGAAGGAAGAGGCTACACCTTC
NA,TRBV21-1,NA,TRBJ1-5,CASSPHVPRGSGNQPQHF,TGTGCCAGCAGCCCGCACGTTCCCAGGGGCAGTGGCAATCAGCCCCAGCATTTT
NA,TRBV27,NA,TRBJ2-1,CASSFPGRLNNEQFF,TGTGCCAGCAGTTTTCCGGGACGCCTAAACAATGAGCAGTTCTTC
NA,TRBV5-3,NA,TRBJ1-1,CARSSRGCTEAFF,TGTGCCAGAAGCTCCCGGGGATGCACTGAAGCTTTCTTT
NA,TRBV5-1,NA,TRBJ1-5,CASSLRDNNQPQHF,TGCGCCAGCAGCTTGCGGGACAACAATCAGCCCCAGCATTTT